Following are 3 T cell receptor beta chains from one sample sequenced in a study of CD8 T cells in ankylosing spondylitis. General study points: Within ankylosing spondylitis blood, a TCR beta motif made up of roughly eight highly homologous variants appeared to be characteristic.

Their recognized antigens are unknown. Using its own MiXCR run on the 5' RACE reads, TCRdb lists one record per CDR3 protein. The sample contains about 700,000 distinct CDR3 sequences, under 20% of which appear only once. Sequencing input: blood, either unsorted or a sorted T cell fraction (not recorded which). Receptors were obtained from a male donor with ankylosing spondylitis.

This clonotype has a count of ten or more. The CDR3 spells CASSFSGMGTGTEAFF. CDR3 DNA: TGCGCCAGCAGCTTTTCAGGGATGGGTACGGGAACTGAAGCTTTCTTT. The rearrangement uses TRBV5-1 and TRBJ1-1, with a weak D call TRBD1 (5 bases). V was clipped by 2 bases and J by 5 bases, with 19 bases between them. The CDR3 consists of 16 residues. The germline gives CDR1 SGHRS, CDR2 YFSETQ.

This chain uses TRBV6-1 with TRBJ1-1; 7 nucleotides line up with TRBD1. This CDR3 is 16 amino acids long. CDR1 MNHNS and CDR2 SASEGT come from the germline V gene. J gave up 1 base and V 6 bases, and 11 bases lay outside the gene matches. CDR3 sequence: CASSRNRQGQNTEAFF. In nucleotides, the CDR3 is TGTGCCAGCAGCCGAAACCGACAGGGACAGAACACTGAAGCTTTCTTT.

This clonotype came up a few times. This sequence joins TRBV4-1 and TRBJ2-3; 7 bases line up with TRBD2. Germline V gives CDR1 MGHRA, CDR2 YSYEKL. This CDR3 has 19 amino acids. Trimming removed 1 base from V and 4 bases from J; junction bases left unmatched: 17. CDR3 amino acids: CASSQVSSSGTSQADTQYF. The CDR3, as DNA: TGCGCCAGCAGCCAAGTGAGTTCAAGCGGGACGAGCCAGGCAGATACGCAGTATTTT.